The T cell receptor (beta chain) described here comes from a study of T cells in Graves' hyperthyroidism and ophthalmopathy. A note on this clonotype: Its antigen is currently unknown. The CDR3 does not end in the conserved phenylalanine or tryptophan, so this is likely a read error.

Fresh peripheral blood, approximately 10 ml, yielded the PBMCs. Notes on the study in general: The model identified upcoming ophthalmopathy a median 6.5 months ahead of onset. Peripheral blood also featured most of the thyroid clonotypes expanded above 0.001.

RNA transcripts served as the template for amplifying TCR beta CDR3 regions. The primer set for the first-round RT-PCR of the TCR CDR3 was HTBI. TCRdb used MiXCR to reprocess the multiplex PCR reads, holding one entry per CDR3 protein. The table lists roughly 57,000 distinct CDR3 sequences, approximately 57% of them singletons. CDR1 is MNHNS and CDR2 is SASEGT in the germline V gene. This CDR3 comprises 13 residues. V was trimmed by 7 bases and J by 7 bases, leaving 17 bases between them. The sample taken for sequencing was blood. This sequence originates from a woman aged 55-75 years with Graves' ophthalmopathy. The chain links TRBV6-1 to TRBJ2-7, with a weak D call TRBD1 (7 bases). The CDR3 DNA reads as TGTGCCAGCACCAGGACAGGCGCGGGGGAGCAGTACCTC. It codes for CASTRTGAGEQYL.